There are a few counts of the clone carrying this T cell receptor (beta chain). The antigen is not known. This sample is drawn from a study of T-cell memory formation after mild COVID-19. With 0 bases clipped from V and 4 bases from J, the junction kept 3 bases outside the gene matches. This CDR3 comprises 15 residues. Per the germline V gene, CDR1 is SGHRS and CDR2 is YFSETQ. cDNA libraries for TCR alpha and TCR beta, carrying sample barcodes and UMIs, came from 5'RACE with constant-segment primers. TCRdb reprocessed the 5' RACE reads via MiXCR and lists one record per CDR3 protein. The data contain about 160,000 distinct CDR3 sequences, around 30% of them singletons. Study-wide results and caveats: The study found contracting CD4+ clones mainly in CM and EM and contracting CD8+ clones in EMRA.

The chain combines TRBV5-1 with TRBJ2-1; 8 positions agree with TRBD2. Specimen: PBMCs or a T cell subset sorted from them (not recorded which). This TCR derives from an adult woman who had mild COVID-19 (a few samples of this study predate the infection). Cell type and time point are not known. For the CDR3, the DNA is TGCGCCAGCAGCTTGGAACGGGGGGGGTACAATGAGCAGTTCTTC. Protein sequence: CASSLERGGYNEQFF.